These 12 T cell receptor beta chains originate from one sample sequenced in a study of blood T cell repertoires in COVID-19. The data were produced by immunoSEQ multiplex PCR, yet TCRdb's version contains in-frame clones alone and is incomplete. The sample lists about 40,000 clones, roughly 81% seen once, with approximately 13% in the top ten. The sample was peripheral blood. The receptor source for this set is a human donor in a cohort sampled during active COVID-19.

This clone was seen only a few times. The chain recombines TRBV5-6 with TRBJ2-1; 7 bases agree with TRBD2. J lost 5 bases, V lost 6 bases, and 11 bases had no gene match. CDR1 is SGHDT, CDR2 YYEEEE, per germline. The CDR3 is 15 residues long. The CDR3 here is CASTPLGTTDNEQFF. The CDR3 DNA reads as TGTGCCAGCACCCCCCTAGGGACTACCGACAATGAGCAGTTCTTC.

The rearrangement uses TRBV12-3 or TRBV12-4 and TRBJ1-1; 9 bases align to TRBD1. There are 13 residues in the CDR3. The V gene end was trimmed by 3 bases and the J gene end by 10 bases; junction bases not matched to a gene: 6. CDR3: CASSFSGTGTAFF. Here the CDR3 DNA reads TGTGCCAGCAGTTTTAGCGGGACAGGGACAGCTTTCTTT.

The chain employs TRBV5-1 and TRBJ2-5; D is undetermined. V dropped 5 bases and J dropped 4 bases, with 15 bases sitting between them. This CDR3 spans 14 amino acids. CDR1 SGHRS and CDR2 YFSETQ come from the germline V gene. CDR3 residues: CASSPSRLGETQYF. CDR3 nucleotides: TGCGCCAGCAGTCCTAGTCGATTGGGAGAGACCCAGTACTTC.

The gene calls are TRBV5-6 and TRBJ1-2, with 7 nucleotides matching TRBD1. Germline V gene sequence: CDR1 SGHDT, CDR2 YYEEEE. J lost 8 bases, V lost 4 bases, and 8 bases had no gene match. The CDR3 has 13 residues. CDR3 bases: TGTGCCAGCAGCCAGGACAGGTTTGACGGCTACACCTTC. Residues: CASSQDRFDGYTF.

This clone was observed once. The CDR3: CASSFRGHPEKLFF. In DNA, the CDR3 is TGTGCCAGCAGCTTCCGGGGTCATCCCGAAAAACTGTTTTTT. The chain has TRBV7-2 and TRBJ1-4; D is ambiguous. V dropped 3 bases and J dropped 8 bases, with 13 bases sitting between them. Germline V gene data show CDR1 as SGHTA and CDR2 as FQGNSA. The CDR3 has 14 residues.

The rearrangement uses TRBV5-1 and TRBJ2-5; 13 bases are a match to TRBD2. Losses at the gene ends were 4 bases for V and 4 bases for J; bases not matched to a gene: 10. From germline, CDR1 is SGHRS and CDR2 YFSETQ. The CDR3 has 17 amino acids. CDR3 DNA: TGCGCCAGCAGCCCCGGGACTAGCGGGGCGGGGAGAGAGACCCAGTACTTC. This codes for CASSPGTSGAGRETQYF. The variable domain in full, completed from reference TRBV5-1 and TRBJ2-5, reads KAGVTQTPRYLIKTRGQQVTLSCSPISGHRSVSWYQQTPGQGLQFLFEYFSETQRNKGNFPGRFSGRQFSNSRSEMNVSTLELGDSALYLCASSPGTSGAGRETQYFGPGTRLLVL.

The chain couples TRBV10-3 to TRBJ1-1, with TRBD1 matching over 9 bases. CDR3 length equals 15 residues. Germline V lookup: CDR1 ENHRY, CDR2 SYGVKD. Trimming removed 4 bases from V and 1 base from J; junction bases left unmatched: 4. This CDR3 is CAISALTGGNTEAFF. DNA for the CDR3: TGTGCCATCAGTGCCCTGACAGGGGGGAACACTGAAGCTTTCTTT.

The rearrangement links TRBV3-1 (or the pseudogene TRBV3-2) to TRBJ1-1; TRBD1 aligns across 7 bases. Germline V gene sequence: CDR1 LGHDT, CDR2 YNNKEL (reference sequence). CDR3 size: 16 residues. V gave up 4 bases and J gave up 0 bases; unmatched junction bases: 8. The CDR3 bases are TGTGCCAGCAGCCGACAGGGACTCTCTATGAACACTGAAGCTTTCTTT. This encodes CASSRQGLSMNTEAFF.

The J gene is TRBJ1-6, the V gene TRBV2; a weak D match, TRBD1 (6 bases). V was shortened by 0 bases and J by 5 bases, with 14 bases between the two germline ends. Per the germline V gene, CDR1 is SNHLY and CDR2 is FYNNEI. This CDR3 spans 17 amino acids. The CDR3 region is CASSEALGGAHNSPLHF. DNA of the CDR3: TGTGCCAGCAGTGAAGCGCTGGGGGGGGCCCATAATTCACCCCTCCACTTT.

This clone was recorded a few times. This chain links TRBV3-1 (or the pseudogene TRBV3-2) with TRBJ2-5, with TRBD1 identical over 10 bases. The V gene end was trimmed by 4 bases and the J gene end by 4 bases; junction bases not matched to a gene: 9. Germline assignment: CDR1 LGHDT and CDR2 YNNKEL (reference sequence). This CDR3 has 16 amino acids. The CDR3 region has the DNA TGTGCCAGCAGCCTAAGGACAGGGGGATGGCGAGAGACCCAGTACTTC. It translates to CASSLRTGGWRETQYF.

CDR3 sequence reads: CSVSMGGTDTQYF. CDR3 DNA sequence: TGCAGCGTTAGTATGGGAGGCACAGATACGCAGTATTTT. This sequence joins TRBV29-1 and TRBJ2-3, with D possibly matching TRBD2 (5 bases). This CDR3 has 13 amino acids. Trimming removed 5 bases at V and 1 base at J, with 10 bases between. CDR1 is SQVTM, CDR2 ANQGSEA, per germline.

The chain links TRBV11-2 to TRBJ2-7; TRBD1 is a possible D gene (6 bases). Germline loops: CDR1 SGHAT, CDR2 FQNNGV. The CDR3 is 14 residues long. Trimming removed 5 bases at V and 1 base at J, with 12 bases between. The CDR3 nucleotides read TGTGCCAGCAGCATAGGACAGCTTTCCTACGAGCAGTACTTC. Amino acids: CASSIGQLSYEQYF.